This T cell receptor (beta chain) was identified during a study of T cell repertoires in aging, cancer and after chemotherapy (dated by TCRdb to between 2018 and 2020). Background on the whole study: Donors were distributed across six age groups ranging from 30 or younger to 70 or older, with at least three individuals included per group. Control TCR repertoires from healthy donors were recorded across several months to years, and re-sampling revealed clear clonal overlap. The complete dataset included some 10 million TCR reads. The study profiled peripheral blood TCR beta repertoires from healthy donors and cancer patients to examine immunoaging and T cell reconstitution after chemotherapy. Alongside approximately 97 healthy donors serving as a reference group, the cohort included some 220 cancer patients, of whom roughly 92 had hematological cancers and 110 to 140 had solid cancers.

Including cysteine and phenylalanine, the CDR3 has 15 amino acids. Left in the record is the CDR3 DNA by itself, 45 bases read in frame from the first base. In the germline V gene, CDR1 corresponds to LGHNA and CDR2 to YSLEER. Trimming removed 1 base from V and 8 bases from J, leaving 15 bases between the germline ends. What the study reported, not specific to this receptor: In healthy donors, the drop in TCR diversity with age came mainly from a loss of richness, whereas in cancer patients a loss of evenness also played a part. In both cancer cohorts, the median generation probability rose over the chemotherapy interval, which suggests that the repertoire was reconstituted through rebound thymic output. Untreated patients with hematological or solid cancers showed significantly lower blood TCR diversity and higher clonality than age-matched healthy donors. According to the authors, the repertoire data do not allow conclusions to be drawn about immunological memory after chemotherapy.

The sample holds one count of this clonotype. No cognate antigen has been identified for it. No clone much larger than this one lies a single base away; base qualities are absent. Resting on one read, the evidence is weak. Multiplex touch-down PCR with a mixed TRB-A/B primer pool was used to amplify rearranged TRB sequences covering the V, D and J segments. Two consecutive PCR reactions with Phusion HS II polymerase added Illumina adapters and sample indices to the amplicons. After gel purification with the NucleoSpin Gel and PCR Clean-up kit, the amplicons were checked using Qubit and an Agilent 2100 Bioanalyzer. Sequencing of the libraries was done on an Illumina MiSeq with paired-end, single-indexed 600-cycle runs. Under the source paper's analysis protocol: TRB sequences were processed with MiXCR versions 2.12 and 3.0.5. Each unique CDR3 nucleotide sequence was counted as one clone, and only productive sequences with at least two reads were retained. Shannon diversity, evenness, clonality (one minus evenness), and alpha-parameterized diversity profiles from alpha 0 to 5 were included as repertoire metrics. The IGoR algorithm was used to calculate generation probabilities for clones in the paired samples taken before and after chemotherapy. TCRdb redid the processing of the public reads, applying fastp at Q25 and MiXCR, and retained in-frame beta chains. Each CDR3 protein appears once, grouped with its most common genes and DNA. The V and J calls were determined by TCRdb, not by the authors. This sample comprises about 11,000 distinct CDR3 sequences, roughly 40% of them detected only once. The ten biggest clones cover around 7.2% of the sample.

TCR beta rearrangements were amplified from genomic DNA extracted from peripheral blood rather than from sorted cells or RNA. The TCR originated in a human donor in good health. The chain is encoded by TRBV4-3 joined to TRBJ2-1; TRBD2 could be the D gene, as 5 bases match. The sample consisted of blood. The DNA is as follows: TGCGCCAGCAGCCAAGGAGGGCTAGGAGGCGATGAGCAGTTCTTC. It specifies CASSQGGLGGDEQFF.